This TCR beta chain appears in the sequencing data of a study of T cell responses to AZD1222 COVID-19 vaccine. Study-wide results and limits: Donors in the cohort were predominantly white British and more often female, and clonal diversity was possibly underestimated.

On this clone itself: Its antigen is currently unknown.

This table comes from immunoSEQ multiplex PCR, and its TCRdb copy is limited to in-frame clones, with some not included. The sample includes approximately 170,000 clones, 91% of them seen just once. This receptor was identified in an adult in good health. This specimen consisted of peripheral blood, obtained on day 0 of AZD1222 vaccination.

CDR3 DNA sequence: TGTGCCAGCAGTGAGCCTCGGAACCCTTACAATGAGCAGTTCTTC. Translated: CASSEPRNPYNEQFF. The chain joins TRBV25-1 to TRBJ2-1; D is unclear. CDR1 is MGHDK and CDR2 is SYGVNS in the germline V gene. The V end lost 3 bases, the J end lost 4 bases, and 13 bases lay between the germline ends. The CDR3 is 15 amino acids.